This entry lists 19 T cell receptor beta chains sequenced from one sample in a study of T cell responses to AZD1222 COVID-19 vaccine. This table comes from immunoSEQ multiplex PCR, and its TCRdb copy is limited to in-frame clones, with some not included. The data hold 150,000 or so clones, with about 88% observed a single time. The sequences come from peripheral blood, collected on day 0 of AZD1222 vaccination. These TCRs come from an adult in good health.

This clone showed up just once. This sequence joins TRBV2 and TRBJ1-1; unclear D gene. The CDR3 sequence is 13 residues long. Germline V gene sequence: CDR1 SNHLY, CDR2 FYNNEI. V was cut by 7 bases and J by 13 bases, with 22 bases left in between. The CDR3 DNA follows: TGTGCCAGCACCAAAGGCCTAAGAGGGAGTGGTTTCTTT. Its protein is CASTKGLRGSGFF.

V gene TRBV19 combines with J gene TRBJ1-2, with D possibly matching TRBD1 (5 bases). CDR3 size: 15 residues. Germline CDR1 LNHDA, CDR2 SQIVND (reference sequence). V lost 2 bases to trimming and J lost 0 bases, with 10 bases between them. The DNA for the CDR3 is TGTGCCAGTAGTATAATCCAGGGAACTAACTATGGCTACACCTTC. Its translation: CASSIIQGTNYGYTF. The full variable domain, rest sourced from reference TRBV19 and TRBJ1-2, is DGGITQSPKYLFRKEGQNVTLSCEQNLNHDAMYWYRQDPGQGLRLIYYSQIVNDFQKGDIAEGYSVSREKKESFPLTVTSAQKNPTAFYLCASSIIQGTNYGYTFGSGTRLTVV.

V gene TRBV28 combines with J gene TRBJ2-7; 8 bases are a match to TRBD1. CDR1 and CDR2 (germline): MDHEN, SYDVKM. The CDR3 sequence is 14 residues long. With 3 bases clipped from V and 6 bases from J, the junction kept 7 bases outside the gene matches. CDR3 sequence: CASSFHDRGGEQYF. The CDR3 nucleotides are TGTGCCAGCAGTTTTCATGACAGGGGAGGCGAGCAGTACTTC.

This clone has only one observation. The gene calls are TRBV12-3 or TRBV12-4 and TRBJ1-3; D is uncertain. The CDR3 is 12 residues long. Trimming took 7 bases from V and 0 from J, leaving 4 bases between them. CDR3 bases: TGTGCCAGCAAAACCTCTGGAAACACCATATATTTT. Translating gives CASKTSGNTIYF.

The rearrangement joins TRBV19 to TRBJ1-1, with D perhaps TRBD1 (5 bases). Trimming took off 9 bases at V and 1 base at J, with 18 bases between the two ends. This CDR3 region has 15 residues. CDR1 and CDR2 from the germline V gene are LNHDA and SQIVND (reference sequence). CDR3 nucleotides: TGTGCCAGCAGGATAAGGGGTTTCGGGAACACTGAAGCTTTCTTT. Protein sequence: CASRIRGFGNTEAFF.

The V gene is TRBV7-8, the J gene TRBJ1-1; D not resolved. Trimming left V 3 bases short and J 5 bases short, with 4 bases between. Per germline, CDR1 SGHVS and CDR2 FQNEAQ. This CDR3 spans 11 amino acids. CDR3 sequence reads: CASSLGTEAFF. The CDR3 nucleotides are TGTGCCAGCAGCTTGGGGACTGAAGCTTTCTTT.

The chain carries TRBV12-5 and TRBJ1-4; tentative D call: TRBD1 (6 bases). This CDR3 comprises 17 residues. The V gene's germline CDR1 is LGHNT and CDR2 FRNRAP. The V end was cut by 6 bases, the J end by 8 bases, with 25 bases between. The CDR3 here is CASGPRVGGGMYEKLFF. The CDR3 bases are TGTGCTAGTGGACCCCGGGTCGGGGGGGGCATGTACGAAAAACTGTTTTTT.

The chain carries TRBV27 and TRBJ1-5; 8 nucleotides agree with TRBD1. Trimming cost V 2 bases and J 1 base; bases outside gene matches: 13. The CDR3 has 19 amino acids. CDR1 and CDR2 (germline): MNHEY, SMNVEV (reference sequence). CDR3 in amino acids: CASSLGRGHPLGSNQPQHF. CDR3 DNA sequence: TGTGCCAGCAGTTTAGGCAGGGGGCACCCCCTGGGGAGCAATCAGCCCCAGCATTTT.

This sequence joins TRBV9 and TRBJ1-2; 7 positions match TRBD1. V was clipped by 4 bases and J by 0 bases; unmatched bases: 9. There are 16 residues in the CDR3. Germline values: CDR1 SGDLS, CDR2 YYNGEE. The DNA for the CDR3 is TGTGCCAGCAGCTCCCATACTACAGGGGCTAACTATGGCTACACCTTC. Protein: CASSSHTTGANYGYTF.

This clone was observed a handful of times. CDR3 protein: CASSDDRGTGELFF. In nucleotides, the CDR3 is TGTGCCAGCAGTGACGACAGGGGCACCGGGGAGCTGTTTTTT. The chain joins TRBV2 to TRBJ2-2; 8 nucleotides match TRBD1. Germline lookup yields CDR1 SNHLY and CDR2 FYNNEI. This CDR3 is built from 14 residues. V was clipped by 3 bases and J by 4 bases; unmatched bases: 1.

CDR3 coding DNA: TGTGCCAGCTCACCAGGACCCACAGATACGCAGTATTTT. Protein product: CASSPGPTDTQYF. The chain uses TRBV18 and TRBJ2-3; D unclear. V lost 2 bases and J 2 bases, leaving 5 bases between the germline ends. Germline V gene lookup returns CDR1 KGHSH and CDR2 LQKENI. The CDR3 covers 13 residues.

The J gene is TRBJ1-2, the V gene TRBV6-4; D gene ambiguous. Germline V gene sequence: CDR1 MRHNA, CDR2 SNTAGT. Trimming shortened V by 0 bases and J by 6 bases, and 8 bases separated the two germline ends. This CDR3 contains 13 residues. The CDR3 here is CASSDSNSHGYTF. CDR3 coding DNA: TGTGCCAGCAGTGACTCGAACAGCCATGGCTACACCTTC.

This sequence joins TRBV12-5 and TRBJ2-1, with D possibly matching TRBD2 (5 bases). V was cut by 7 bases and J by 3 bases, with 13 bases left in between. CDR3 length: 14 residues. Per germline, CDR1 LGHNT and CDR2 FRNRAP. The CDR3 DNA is TGTGCTAGTGCCCCAACTAGGCTCTACAATGAGCAGTTCTTC. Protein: CASAPTRLYNEQFF.

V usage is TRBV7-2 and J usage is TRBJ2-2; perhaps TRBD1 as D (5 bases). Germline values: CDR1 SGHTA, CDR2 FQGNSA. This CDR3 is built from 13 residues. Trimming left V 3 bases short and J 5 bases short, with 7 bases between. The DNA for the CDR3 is TGTGCCAGCAGCTTCAAGGGGACCGGGGAGCTGTTTTTT. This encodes CASSFKGTGELFF.

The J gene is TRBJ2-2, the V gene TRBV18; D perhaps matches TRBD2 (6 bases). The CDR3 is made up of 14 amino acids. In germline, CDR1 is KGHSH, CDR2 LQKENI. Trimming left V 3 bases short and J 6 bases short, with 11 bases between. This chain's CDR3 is CASSPISGAGELFF. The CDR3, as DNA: TGTGCCAGCTCACCCATCTCGGGGGCCGGGGAGCTGTTTTTT.

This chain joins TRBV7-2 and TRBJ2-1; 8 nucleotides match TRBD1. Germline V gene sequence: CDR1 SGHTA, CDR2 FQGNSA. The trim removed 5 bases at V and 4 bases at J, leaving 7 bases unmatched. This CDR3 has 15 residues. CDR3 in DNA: TGTGCCAGCAGCCCCGACAGGGGCTCTTACAATGAGCAGTTCTTC. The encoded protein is CASSPDRGSYNEQFF.

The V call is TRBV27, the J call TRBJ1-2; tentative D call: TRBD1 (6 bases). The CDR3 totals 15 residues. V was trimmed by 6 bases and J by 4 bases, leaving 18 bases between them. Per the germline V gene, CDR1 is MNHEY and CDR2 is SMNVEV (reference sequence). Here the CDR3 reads CASSPRSGQTYGYTF. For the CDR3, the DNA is TGTGCCAGCAGCCCCAGGAGCGGACAGACCTATGGCTACACCTTC.

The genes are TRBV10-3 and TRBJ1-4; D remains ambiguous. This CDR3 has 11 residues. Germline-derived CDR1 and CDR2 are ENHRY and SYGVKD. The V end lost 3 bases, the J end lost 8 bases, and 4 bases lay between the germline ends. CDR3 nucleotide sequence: TGTGCCATCAGTGAAAGGGAAAAACTGTTTTTT. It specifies CAISEREKLFF.

The CDR3 loop reads CASSLSELNTEAFF. The CDR3 DNA reads TGTGCCAGCAGCTTATCAGAGCTGAACACTGAAGCTTTCTTT. V usage is TRBV7-8 and J usage is TRBJ1-1; D not certain. The CDR3 is 14 residues long. Germline values: CDR1 SGHVS, CDR2 FQNEAQ. V lost 2 bases and J lost 0, with 7 bases in between.